This entry describes one TCR beta chain. Its antigen is not known. The trim removed 3 bases at V and 2 bases at J, leaving 4 bases unmatched. The length of the CDR3 is 17 residues. From germline, CDR1 is SGHTA and CDR2 FQGNSA. With random hexamers, reverse transcription was performed on roughly 0.5 to 1 ug of RNA. Using its own MiXCR run on the immunoSEQ multiplex PCR reads, TCRdb lists one record per CDR3 protein. The sample yields roughly 84,000 distinct CDR3 sequences, 90% to 97% seen once. This entry belongs to a study of CD8 T cells in Susac syndrome. The study, taken as a whole, reports: The TCR sequencing and HLA analysis in the study involved a relatively small number of individuals, as the study acknowledged. Sixteen Susac-specific public clones were found in total CD8+ repertoires and roughly 5 in CD8+ TEMRA repertoires.

This clonotype was sampled from a human donor with Susac syndrome. Sequencing was performed on CD8+ T cells from PBMCs. This chain uses TRBV7-2 with TRBJ2-6, with 10 nucleotides matching TRBD2. The DNA of the CDR3 is TGTGCCAGCAGCTTGCCTAGCGGGAGTCCTGGGGCCAACGTCCTGACTTTC. Translated, it gives CASSLPSGSPGANVLTF.